This entry lists 25 T cell receptor beta chains sequenced from one sample in a study of blood T cell repertoires in COVID-19. Sequenced by immunoSEQ multiplex PCR; TCRdb stores in-frame clones only, minus some. The data show a few hundred thousand clones, roughly 90% seen once. The sequenced material came from PBMCs or T cells enriched from blood (not recorded which). These TCRs come from a woman in her 40s who had been exposed to COVID-19.

The chain has TRBV27 and TRBJ1-5, with D unresolved. The CDR3 has 14 amino acids. CDR1 and CDR2 (germline): MNHEY, SMNVEV (reference sequence). V was shortened by 3 bases and J by 6 bases, with 12 bases between the two germline ends. The CDR3, as DNA: TGTGCCAGCAGTTTCATCGGGAGTGGTCAGCCCCAGCATTTT. Protein product: CASSFIGSGQPQHF.

In this sample, this clone turned up once. This chain joins TRBV7-9 and TRBJ2-1, with a tentative D call TRBD1 (5 bases). This CDR3 has 12 residues. Germline loops: CDR1 SEHNR, CDR2 FQNEAQ (reference sequence). V shed 5 bases and J shed 13 bases, with 15 bases lying between them. The chain's CDR3 is CASSPSAQGQFF. CDR3 DNA: TGTGCCAGCAGCCCCTCCGCCCAGGGTCAGTTCTTC. Full variable domain (missing parts from reference TRBV7-9 and TRBJ2-1): DTGVSQNPRHKITKRGQNVTFRCDPISEHNRLYWYRQTLGQGPEFLTYFQNEAQLEKSRLLSDRFSAERPKGSFSTLEIQRTEQGDSAMYLCASSPSAQGQFFGPGTRLTVL.

J is TRBJ2-2 and V is TRBV9; 8 nucleotides align to TRBD2. Trimming took 3 bases from V and 5 from J; bases not matched to a gene: 9. The CDR3 is 16 amino acids. The germline gives CDR1 SGDLS, CDR2 YYNGEE. CDR3 protein: CASSGSAGVKTGELFF. CDR3 nucleotide sequence: TGTGCCAGCAGCGGGTCAGCGGGAGTAAAAACCGGGGAGCTGTTTTTT.

The J gene is TRBJ1-2, the V gene TRBV6-5; TRBD1 matches 10 bases. The length of the CDR3 is 14 residues. The ends lost 5 bases at V and 7 bases at J; junction bases unmatched: 7. Germline loops: CDR1 MNHEY, CDR2 SVGAGI. CDR3 residues: CASSRGQGSSGYTF. The DNA for the CDR3 is TGTGCCAGCAGTCGGGGACAGGGGTCGAGTGGCTACACCTTC.

V is TRBV18 and J is TRBJ1-2, with TRBD1 matching over 9 bases. The CDR3 has 15 amino acids. Germline V gene sequence: CDR1 KGHSH, CDR2 LQKENI. V lost 4 bases, J lost 4 bases, and 7 bases stayed unmatched. CDR3: CASSLTGTGPYGYTF. The CDR3 DNA reads TGTGCCAGCTCACTAACCGGGACAGGGCCCTATGGCTACACCTTC.

This rearrangement joins TRBV12-3 or TRBV12-4 to TRBJ1-1; tentative D call: TRBD1 (5 bases). Trimming removed 4 bases from V and 4 bases from J, with 10 bases in between. The CDR3 is 13 residues long. CDR3 sequence reads: CASSWQGGTEAFF. CDR3 nucleotide sequence: TGTGCCAGCAGTTGGCAGGGTGGCACTGAAGCTTTCTTT.

The CDR3 region is CASSLAGGSGYTF. The CDR3, as DNA: TGTGCCAGCAGCTTAGCGGGGGGATCCGGCTACACCTTC. The chain joins TRBV7-2 to TRBJ1-2; weak D call: TRBD1 (5 bases). Trimming pared 0 bases from V and 8 bases from J, leaving 10 bases between. This CDR3 has 13 amino acids. Per the germline V gene, CDR1 is SGHTA and CDR2 is FQGNSA.

This chain connects TRBV5-1 to TRBJ2-7; D gene ambiguous. CDR1 is SGHRS, CDR2 YFSETQ, per germline. V was trimmed by 1 base and J by 6 bases, leaving 5 bases between them. The CDR3 runs to 11 residues. CDR3 amino acids: CASSLSGEQYF. CDR3 sequence (DNA): TGCGCCAGCAGCTTGTCGGGCGAGCAGTACTTC.

This chain connects TRBV5-6 to TRBJ1-2, with unresolved D. Germline V CDR1 and CDR2: SGHDT, YYEEEE. The CDR3 spans 15 residues. With 0 bases removed from V and 0 bases from J, the gap between germline ends came to 9 bases. The CDR3 DNA follows: TGTGCCAGCAGCTTGGTTGGAGGAGCTAACTATGGCTACACCTTC. It translates to CASSLVGGANYGYTF. Full variable domain (remainder filled in from reference TRBV5-6 and TRBJ1-2): DAGVTQSPTHLIKTRGQQVTLRCSPKSGHDTVSWYQQALGQGPQFIFQYYEEEERQRGNFPDRFSGHQFPNYSSELNVNALLLGDSALYLCASSLVGGANYGYTFGSGTRLTVV.

The chain recombines TRBV12-3 or TRBV12-4 with TRBJ2-2; D not certain. This CDR3 comprises 12 residues. V was trimmed by 5 bases and J by 6 bases, leaving 7 bases between them. This chain's CDR3 is CASSLVAGELFF. CDR3 nucleotide sequence: TGTGCCAGCAGTCTGGTAGCCGGGGAGCTGTTTTTT.

The CDR3 DNA is TGTGCCAGTAGTATAGTCAGGATTACGTACACCGGGGAGCTGTTTTTT. It is translated as CASSIVRITYTGELFF. The gene calls are TRBV19 and TRBJ2-2; D is uncertain. V lost 1 base and J lost 3, with 12 bases in between. The CDR3 is 16 amino acids. Germline loops: CDR1 LNHDA, CDR2 SQIVND (reference sequence).

J is TRBJ1-5 and V is TRBV6-2 or TRBV6-3; 8 bases are a match to TRBD1. The germline gives CDR1 MNHEY, CDR2 SVGEGT. CDR3 length: 19 residues. The V and J ends lost 2 bases and 8 bases, in that order; junction bases with no gene match: 20. DNA for the CDR3: TGTGCCAGCAGTTACACATCCGGGACAGGCTTTATTAGTGGGGAGCCCCAGCATTTT. This translates into CASSYTSGTGFISGEPQHF.

This clone was seen at least ten times. This chain uses TRBV6-5 with TRBJ1-2; 9 bases are shared with TRBD1. The CDR3 totals 12 residues. J lost 8 bases, V lost 6 bases, and 4 bases had no gene match. Germline assignment: CDR1 MNHEY and CDR2 SVGAGI. The CDR3 coding sequence is TGTGCCAGCAGACGGACAGGGGAAGGCTACACCTTC. Translating it yields CASRRTGEGYTF.

The V call is TRBV13, the J call TRBJ1-2; D not resolved. V was pared by 1 base and J by 8 bases, with 17 bases between. This CDR3 has 15 residues. Germline CDR1 and CDR2: PRHDT and FYEKMQ (reference sequence). The CDR3 region is CASSLVEGVVQGYTF. CDR3 nucleotides: TGTGCCAGCAGCTTAGTTGAGGGAGTGGTGCAAGGCTACACCTTC.

The chain carries TRBV2 and TRBJ1-1; TRBD1 matches 10 bases. The CDR3 covers 11 residues. From germline, CDR1 is SNHLY and CDR2 FYNNEI. Trimming at V came to 6 bases and at J to 11 bases, leaving 3 bases not matched to a gene. The CDR3 is CASRGQGWAFF. CDR3 DNA sequence: TGTGCCAGCAGGGGACAGGGGTGGGCTTTCTTT.

With respect to this clone: Mismatch with germline at one junction end may stem from a read error. The chain uses TRBV12-3 or TRBV12-4 and TRBJ2-7, with TRBD1 matching 8 bases. The CDR3 runs to 12 residues. The CDR3 coding sequence is TGTGCCAGCAGTGTGGGGACAGGACCGGGCGGCTTC. Translated: CASSVGTGPGGF.

The V and J genes are TRBV4-2 and TRBJ2-1; D uncertain. V dropped 0 bases and J dropped 5 bases, with 20 bases sitting between them. Germline V lookup: CDR1 LGHNA, CDR2 YNFKEQ. CDR3 length equals 18 residues. This chain's CDR3 is CASSQDLGANLLNNEQFF. The CDR3 DNA sequence: TGTGCCAGCAGCCAAGATCTCGGAGCGAATCTACTGAACAATGAGCAGTTCTTC.

The V gene is TRBV6-4, the J gene TRBJ1-5; no clear D gene. The germline V gene encodes CDR1 MRHNA and CDR2 SNTAGT. V was cut by 3 bases and J by 6 bases, with 12 bases left in between. CDR3 size: 14 residues. The CDR3 DNA follows: TGTGCCAGCAGTGAGGCAGGAGAGGGTCAGCCCCAGCATTTT. It specifies CASSEAGEGQPQHF.

The rearrangement uses TRBV19 and TRBJ2-3; 7 nucleotides align to TRBD2. CDR3 length: 16 residues. The ends lost 3 bases at V and 3 bases at J; junction bases unmatched: 9. Germline CDR1 is LNHDA and CDR2 is SQIVND (reference sequence). This CDR3 is CASSIRAGVGTDTQYF. As DNA, the CDR3 is TGTGCCAGTAGTATTCGGGCGGGAGTAGGTACAGATACGCAGTATTTT. The variable domain in full, completed from reference TRBV19 and TRBJ2-3, reads DGGITQSPKYLFRKEGQNVTLSCEQNLNHDAMYWYRQDPGQGLRLIYYSQIVNDFQKGDIAEGYSVSREKKESFPLTVTSAQKNPTAFYLCASSIRAGVGTDTQYFGPGTRLTVL.

This clone has a single count. V gene TRBV18 combines with J gene TRBJ1-2; TRBD1 agrees at 9 bases. Looked up from germline, CDR1 is KGHSH and CDR2 is LQKENI. V lost 1 base and J lost 8; bases outside the gene matches: 5. The CDR3 is 14 residues long. CDR3 coding DNA: TGTGCCAGCTCACCACAACGGACAGGGGAAGGCTACACCTTC. Protein product: CASSPQRTGEGYTF. The full variable domain, its missing parts supplied by reference TRBV18 and TRBJ1-2, is NAGVMQNPRHLVRRRGQEARLRCSPMKGHSHVYWYRQLPEEGLKFMVYLQKENIIDESGMPKERFSAEFPKEGPSILRIQQVVRGDSAAYFCASSPQRTGEGYTFGSGTRLTVV.

Here the CDR3 reads CATWDNTKQYF. CDR3 DNA sequence: TGTGCCACATGGGACAACACCAAGCAGTACTTC. The V call is TRBV6-5, the J call TRBJ2-7; tentatively, D is TRBD1 (6 bases). Per the germline V gene, CDR1 is MNHEY and CDR2 is SVGAGI. The CDR3 sequence is 11 residues long. Between the trimmed V and J ends, which lost 10 bases and 8 bases, there was a span of 15 bases.

V and J are TRBV6-5 and TRBJ1-2; D possibly corresponds to TRBD1 (6 bases). The germline CDR1 and CDR2 sequences are MNHEY and SVGAGI. Trimming pared 6 bases from V and 4 bases from J, leaving 12 bases between. The CDR3 covers 13 residues. The DNA for the CDR3 is TGTGCCAGCAGCCCCCAGGGGACCTATGGCTACACCTTC. As protein: CASSPQGTYGYTF.

The rearrangement joins TRBV6-5 to TRBJ2-2, with a possible D match to TRBD1 (6 bases). The CDR3 loop spans 13 amino acids. From germline, CDR1 is MNHEY and CDR2 SVGAGI. V lost 6 bases and J 4 bases, leaving 9 bases between the germline ends. The DNA of the CDR3 is TGTGCCAGCAGACAGGGAGTCACCGGGGAGCTGTTTTTT. Translation gives CASRQGVTGELFF.

This chain connects TRBV30 to TRBJ2-1; no firm D call. The CDR3 extends over 13 amino acids. In germline, CDR1 is GTSNPN, CDR2 SVGIG (reference sequence). The V end lost 6 bases, the J end lost 9 bases, and 18 bases lay between the germline ends. CDR3 sequence (DNA): TGTGCCTGCCGTCCGCAGGTGATGGGTGAGCAGTTCTTC. Its translation: CACRPQVMGEQFF. Together with reference TRBV30 and TRBJ2-1, the CDR3 gives the full variable domain: SQTIHQWPATLVQPVGSPLSLECTVEGTSNPNLYWYRQAAGRGLQLLFYSVGIGQISSEVPQNLSASRPQDRQFILSSKKLLLSDSGFYLCACRPQVMGEQFFGPGTRLTVL.

This chain connects TRBV6-4 to TRBJ1-4, with D perhaps TRBD1 (6 bases). The germline V and J ends were trimmed by 6 bases and 0 bases, with 11 bases remaining between them. The CDR3 has 15 amino acids. The V gene's germline CDR1 is MRHNA and CDR2 SNTAGT. CDR3 protein: CASRPGQSTNEKLFF. CDR3 bases: TGTGCCAGCAGGCCAGGACAGTCAACTAATGAAAAACTGTTTTTT.